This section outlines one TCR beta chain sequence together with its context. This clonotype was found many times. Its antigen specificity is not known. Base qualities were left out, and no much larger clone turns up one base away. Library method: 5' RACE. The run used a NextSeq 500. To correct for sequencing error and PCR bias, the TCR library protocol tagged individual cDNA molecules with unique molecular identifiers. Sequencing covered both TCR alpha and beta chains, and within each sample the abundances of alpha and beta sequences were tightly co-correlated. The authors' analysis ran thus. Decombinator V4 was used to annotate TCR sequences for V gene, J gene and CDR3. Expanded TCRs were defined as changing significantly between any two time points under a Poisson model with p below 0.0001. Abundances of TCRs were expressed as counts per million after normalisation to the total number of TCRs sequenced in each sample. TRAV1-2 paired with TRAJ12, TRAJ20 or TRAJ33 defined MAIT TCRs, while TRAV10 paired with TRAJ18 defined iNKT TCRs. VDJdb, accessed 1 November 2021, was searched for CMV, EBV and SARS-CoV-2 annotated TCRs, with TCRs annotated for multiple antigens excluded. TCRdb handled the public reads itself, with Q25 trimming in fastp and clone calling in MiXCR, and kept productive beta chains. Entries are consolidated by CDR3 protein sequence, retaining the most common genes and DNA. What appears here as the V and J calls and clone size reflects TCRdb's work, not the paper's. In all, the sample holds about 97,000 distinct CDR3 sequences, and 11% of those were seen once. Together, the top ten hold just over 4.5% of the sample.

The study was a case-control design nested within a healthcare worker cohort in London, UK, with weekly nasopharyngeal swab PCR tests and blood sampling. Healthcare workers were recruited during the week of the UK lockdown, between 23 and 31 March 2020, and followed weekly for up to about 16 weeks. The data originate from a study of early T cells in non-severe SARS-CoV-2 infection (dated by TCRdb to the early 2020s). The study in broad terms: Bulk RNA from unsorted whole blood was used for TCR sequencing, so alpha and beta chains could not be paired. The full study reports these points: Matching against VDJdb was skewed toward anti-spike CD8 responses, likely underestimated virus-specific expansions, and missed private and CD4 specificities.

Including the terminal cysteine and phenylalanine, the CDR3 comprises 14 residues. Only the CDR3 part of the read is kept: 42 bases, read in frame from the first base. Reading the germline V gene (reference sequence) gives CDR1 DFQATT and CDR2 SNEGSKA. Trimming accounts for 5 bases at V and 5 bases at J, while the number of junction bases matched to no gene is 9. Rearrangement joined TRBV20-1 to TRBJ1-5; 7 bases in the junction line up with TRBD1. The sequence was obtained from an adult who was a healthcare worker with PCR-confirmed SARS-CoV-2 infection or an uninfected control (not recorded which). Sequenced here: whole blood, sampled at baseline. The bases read TGCAGTGCTCGAGGAATTACAGGGGATCAGCCCCAGCATTTT. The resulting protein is CSARGITGDQPQHF.